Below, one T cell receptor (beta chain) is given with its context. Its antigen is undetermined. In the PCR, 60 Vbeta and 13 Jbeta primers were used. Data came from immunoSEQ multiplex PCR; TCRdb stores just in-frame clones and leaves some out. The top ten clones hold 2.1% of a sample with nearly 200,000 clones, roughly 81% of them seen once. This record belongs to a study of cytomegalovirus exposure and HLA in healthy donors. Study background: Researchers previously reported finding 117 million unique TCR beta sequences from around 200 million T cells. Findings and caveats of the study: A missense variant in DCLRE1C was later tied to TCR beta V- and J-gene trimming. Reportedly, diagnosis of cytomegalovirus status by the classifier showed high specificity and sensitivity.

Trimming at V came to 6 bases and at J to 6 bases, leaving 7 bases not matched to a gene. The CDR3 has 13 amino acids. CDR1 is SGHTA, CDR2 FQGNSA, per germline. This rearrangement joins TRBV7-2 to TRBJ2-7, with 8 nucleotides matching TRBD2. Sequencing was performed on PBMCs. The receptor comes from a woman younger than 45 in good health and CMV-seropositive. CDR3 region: CASSANREGEQYF. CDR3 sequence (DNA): TGTGCCAGCAGTGCGAATCGGGAGGGCGAGCAGTACTTC.